This is a list of T cell receptor beta chains from one sample in a study of cytomegalovirus exposure and HLA in healthy donors. Assay: immunoSEQ multiplex PCR; the TCRdb copy retains only in-frame clones and omits some. Of about 120,000 clones in the sample, 77% were seen once. The sequenced material came from PBMCs. The receptor set was obtained from a man aged 18 to 30 in good health and CMV-seropositive. CDR3s include the opening cysteine and the closing phenylalanine or tryptophan. The D gene is left open where the match is weak. Clone size is not always given. Where it is, it says once, few, many or a class for expanded clones.

clone size,V gene,D gene,J gene,CDR3 protein,CDR3 DNA
.,TRBV7-8,.,TRBJ2-7,CASRIDRLQSYEQYF,TGTGCCAGCAGAATCGACAGGTTACAATCCTACGAGCAGTACTTC
.,TRBV19,.,TRBJ1-1,CASSMWGMNTEAFF,TGTGCCAGTAGTATGTGGGGCATGAACACTGAAGCTTTCTTT
.,TRBV7-9,.,TRBJ2-4,CASSLVYDSQYF,TGTGCCAGCAGCTTAGTGTATGACAGTCAGTACTTC
few,TRBV4-1,.,TRBJ1-2,CASSQKLDTSYGYTF,TGCGCCAGCAGCCAAAAACTAGATACCTCCTATGGCTACACCTTC
.,TRBV11-2,.,TRBJ1-3,CASTEDSSSGNTIYF,TGTGCCAGCACCGAGGACTCATCCTCTGGAAACACCATATATTTT
.,TRBV30,.,TRBJ1-1,CAWRSGYHTEAFF,TGTGCCTGGAGGTCGGGGTATCACACTGAAGCTTTCTTT
.,TRBV9,.,TRBJ1-1,CASSVGTAEAFF,TGTGCCAGCAGCGTAGGGACAGCTGAAGCTTTCTTT
.,TRBV5-1,.,TRBJ1-2,CASSLDGGFNYGYTF,TGCGCCAGCAGCTTGGACGGCGGATTCAACTATGGCTACACCTTC
.,TRBV7-9,.,TRBJ1-2,CASSLAGLHYGYTF,TGTGCCAGCAGCTTAGCGGGACTCCACTATGGCTACACCTTC
.,TRBV15,.,TRBJ1-1,CATSREDSSDTEAFF,TGTGCCACCAGCAGAGAGGACAGTTCCGACACTGAAGCTTTCTTT
.,TRBV6-5,.,TRBJ2-6,CASSPLSSGANGLTF,TGTGCCAGCAGTCCCCTAAGCTCTGGGGCCAACGGCCTGACTTTC
.,TRBV7-9,.,TRBJ1-2,CASSLIREDGYTF,TGTGCCAGCAGCTTAATCCGGGAGGACGGCTACACCTTC
.,TRBV10-2,.,TRBJ1-5,CASDDLQGFNQPQHF,TGCGCCAGCGACGATCTACAGGGATTCAATCAGCCCCAGCATTTT
once,TRBV9,.,TRBJ1-5,CASSVGHINQPQHF,TGTGCCAGCAGCGTAGGTCACATCAATCAGCCCCAGCATTTT
.,TRBV4-2,.,TRBJ2-1,CASSEQDTFYNEQFF,TGTGCCAGCAGCGAGCAGGACACGTTCTACAATGAGCAGTTCTTC
.,TRBV7-2,.,TRBJ1-2,CASVAENRRPGYGYTF,TGTGCCTCCGTGGCGGAGAATAGGAGACCGGGCTATGGCTACACCTTC
.,TRBV19,.,TRBJ1-3,CASIGGGHPGSGNTIYF,TGTGCCAGTATCGGAGGAGGGCACCCGGGCTCTGGAAACACCATATATTTT
.,TRBV5-1,TRBD1,TRBJ2-1,CASSPGTGKSVEQFF,TGCGCCAGCAGTCCCGGGACAGGGAAATCTGTTGAGCAGTTCTTC
.,TRBV30,TRBD2,TRBJ2-3,CAWSPMGGYTDTQYF,TGTGCCTGGAGTCCCATGGGGGGGTACACAGATACGCAGTATTTT
once,TRBV12-5,TRBD1,TRBJ1-1,CASGSIRQGGRENTEAFF,TGTGCTAGTGGCTCCATAAGGCAGGGGGGACGGGAGAACACTGAAGCTTTCTTT
.,TRBV5-1,TRBD1,TRBJ1-2,CASSLQGAGPGYTF,TGCGCCAGCAGCTTGCAGGGGGCGGGTCCTGGCTACACCTTC
.,TRBV5-4,.,TRBJ1-6,CASSFKQGNSPLHF,TGTGCCAGCAGCTTTAAACAGGGAAATTCACCCCTCCACTTT
.,TRBV19,TRBD1,TRBJ2-3,CASRRQGLAQYF,TGTGCCAGTAGGAGACAGGGGCTTGCGCAGTATTTT